The text below deals with one T cell receptor beta chain. Its specificity is unknown. This entry is derived from a study of regulatory T cells in long-lasting Graves disease. Time point meaning: newly diagnosed GD, antithyroid drugs for less than 3 months. Researchers made the TCR library from RNA that was extracted from PBMCs. CDR3 regions were amplified by Arm-PCR using iRepertoire HTBI primers to build TCR beta libraries. TCRdb re-called the multiplex PCR reads with MiXCR, one entry per CDR3 protein. The repertoire has 580,000 or so distinct CDR3 sequences, about 16% of them found once; the top ten carry 12%. Study-level findings and limits: Under persistent disease, TRBV28, TRBJ1-2 and TRBJ2-5 were used preferentially.

The CDR3 totals 12 residues. CDR1 is DFQATT and CDR2 is SNEGSKA in the germline V gene (reference sequence). Trimming stripped 1 base from V and 6 bases from J, with 10 bases between. These data also featured in a second study, about T cells in Graves' hyperthyroidism and ophthalmopathy. From that study: Stable hyperthyroidism and ophthalmopathy were separated using 13 V-J signatures. Median prediction lead before ophthalmopathy onset was roughly 6 months with the model.

The source material was peripheral blood mononuclear cells (PBMCs), sampled at new diagnosis, from a patient treated with antithyroid drugs. This chain connects TRBV20-1 to TRBJ2-7; D not resolved. This clonotype originated in a young man with Graves disease. CDR3 sequence (DNA): TGCAGTGCTAGAGGCGAGTGGATCGAGCAGTACTTC. Translation gives CSARGEWIEQYF.